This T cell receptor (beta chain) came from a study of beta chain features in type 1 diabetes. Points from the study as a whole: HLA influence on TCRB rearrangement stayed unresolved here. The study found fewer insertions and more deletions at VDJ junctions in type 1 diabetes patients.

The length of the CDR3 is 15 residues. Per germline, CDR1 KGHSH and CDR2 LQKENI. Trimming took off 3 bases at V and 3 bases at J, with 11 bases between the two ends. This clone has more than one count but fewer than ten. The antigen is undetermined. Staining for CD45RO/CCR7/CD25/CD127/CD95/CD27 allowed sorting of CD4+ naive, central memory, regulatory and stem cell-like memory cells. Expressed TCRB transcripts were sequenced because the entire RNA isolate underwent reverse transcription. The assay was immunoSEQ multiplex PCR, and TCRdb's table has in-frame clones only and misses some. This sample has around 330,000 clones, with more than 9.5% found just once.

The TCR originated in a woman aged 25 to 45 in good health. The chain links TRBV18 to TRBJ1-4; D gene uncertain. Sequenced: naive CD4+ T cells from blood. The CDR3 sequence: CASSPGGLPNEKLFF. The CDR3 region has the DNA TGTGCCAGCTCACCTGGAGGGCTTCCTAATGAAAAACTGTTTTTT.